This T cell receptor beta chain was sequenced in a study of cytomegalovirus exposure and HLA in healthy donors. Overall study findings and caveats: In vitro experiments confirmed that a few CMV-associated chains were specific for CMV antigens. Researchers counted around 170 TCR beta chains as cytomegalovirus-associated.

In the PCR, 60 Vbeta and 13 Jbeta primers were used. Assay: immunoSEQ multiplex PCR; the TCRdb copy retains only in-frame clones and omits some. The repertoire consists of more than 95,000 clones, with around 80% occurring once and the leading ten covering 0.95% to 1.5%. Germline loops: CDR1 SNHLY, CDR2 FYNNEI. V was cut by 2 bases and J by 1 base, with 15 bases left in between. This CDR3 has 16 residues. Concerning this clone: Its specificity is unknown.

The sequence derives from a female donor in good health and CMV-seronegative. The chain is built from TRBV2 and TRBJ2-7; D is perhaps TRBD2 (5 bases). The material sequenced was PBMCs. CDR3 in amino acids: CASSESGISVSYEQYF. For the CDR3, the DNA is TGTGCCAGCAGTGAATCTGGCATTAGCGTTTCCTACGAGCAGTACTTC.